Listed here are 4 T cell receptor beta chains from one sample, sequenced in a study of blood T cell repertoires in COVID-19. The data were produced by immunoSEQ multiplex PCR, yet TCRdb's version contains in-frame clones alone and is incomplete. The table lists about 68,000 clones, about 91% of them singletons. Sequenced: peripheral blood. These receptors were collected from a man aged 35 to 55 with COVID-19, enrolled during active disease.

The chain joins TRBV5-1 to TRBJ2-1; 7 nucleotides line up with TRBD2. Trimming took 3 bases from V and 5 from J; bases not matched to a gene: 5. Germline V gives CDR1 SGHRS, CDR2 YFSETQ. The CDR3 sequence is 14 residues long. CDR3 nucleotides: TGCGCCAGCAGCTCGGACCTAGCGGACAATGAGCAGTTCTTC. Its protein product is CASSSDLADNEQFF.

The CDR3 sequence: CASSPGTHGYTF. Here the CDR3 DNA reads TGTGCCAGCAGCCCAGGGACTCATGGCTACACCTTC. J is TRBJ1-2 and V is TRBV4-2; weak D call: TRBD1 (5 bases). CDR3 length: 12 amino acids. CDR1 is LGHNA, CDR2 YNFKEQ, per germline. Trimming left V 4 bases short and J 6 bases short, with 9 bases between.

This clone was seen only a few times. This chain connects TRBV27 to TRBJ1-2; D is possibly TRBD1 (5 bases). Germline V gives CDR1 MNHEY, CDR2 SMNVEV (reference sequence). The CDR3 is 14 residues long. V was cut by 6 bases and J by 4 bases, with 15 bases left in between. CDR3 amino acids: CASSRGGSSYGYTF. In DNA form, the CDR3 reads TGTGCCAGCAGCCGCGGGGGGTCCTCCTATGGCTACACCTTC.

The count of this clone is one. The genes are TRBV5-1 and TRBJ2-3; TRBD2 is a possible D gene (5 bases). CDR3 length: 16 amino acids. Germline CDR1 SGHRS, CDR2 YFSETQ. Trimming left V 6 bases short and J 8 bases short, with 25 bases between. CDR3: CASITGLGSEGGTQYF. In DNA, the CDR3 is TGCGCCAGCATAACCGGTCTGGGTAGCGAAGGAGGTACGCAGTATTTT. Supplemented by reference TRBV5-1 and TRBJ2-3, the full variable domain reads KAGVTQTPRYLIKTRGQQVTLSCSPISGHRSVSWYQQTPGQGLQFLFEYFSETQRNKGNFPGRFSGRQFSNSRSEMNVSTLELGDSALYLCASITGLGSEGGTQYFGPGTRLTVL.